The T cell receptor (beta chain) described here comes from a study of cytomegalovirus exposure and HLA in healthy donors. Whole-study findings and limits: A likely sequencing artifact accounted for one observed cluster of highly shared sequence variants. An analysis was carried out at a later point. It showed that HLA-associated TCR beta chains were more clonally expanded than equally common non-associated chains. 150 or so TCR beta chains were listed as cytomegalovirus-associated.

In the PCR, 60 Vbeta and 13 Jbeta primers were used. Produced via immunoSEQ multiplex PCR; TCRdb's table is partial and in-frame only. The repertoire has about 120,000 clones, around 85% of them found once; the top ten carry less than 7.5%. This clone was seen a single time. What it binds is unknown. V lost 2 bases, J lost 0 bases, and 7 bases lay in between. CDR1 SGHTA and CDR2 FQGTGA come from the germline V gene. This CDR3 is built from 14 residues. Sequenced material: PBMCs. The receptor was derived from a man aged 30-40 years in good health and CMV-seropositive. The chain recombines TRBV7-3 with TRBJ2-5; D gene uncertain. CDR3 in amino acids: CASSLAGHQETQYF. CDR3 bases: TGTGCCAGCAGCTTAGCTGGGCACCAAGAGACCCAGTACTTC.